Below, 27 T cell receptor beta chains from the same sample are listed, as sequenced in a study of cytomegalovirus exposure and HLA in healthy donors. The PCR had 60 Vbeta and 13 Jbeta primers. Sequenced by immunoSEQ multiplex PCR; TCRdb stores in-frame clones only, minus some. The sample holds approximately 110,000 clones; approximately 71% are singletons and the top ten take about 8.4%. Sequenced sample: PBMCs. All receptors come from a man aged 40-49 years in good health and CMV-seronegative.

The CDR3 here is CASSYSQWESYEQYF. For the CDR3, the DNA is TGTGCCAGCAGTTACTCGCAATGGGAGTCCTACGAGCAGTACTTC. The V gene is TRBV6-5, the J gene TRBJ2-7; possible D gene TRBD2, 5 bases. This CDR3 has 15 residues. Trimming removed 0 bases at V and 1 base at J, with 10 bases between. The germline gives CDR1 MNHEY, CDR2 SVGAGI.

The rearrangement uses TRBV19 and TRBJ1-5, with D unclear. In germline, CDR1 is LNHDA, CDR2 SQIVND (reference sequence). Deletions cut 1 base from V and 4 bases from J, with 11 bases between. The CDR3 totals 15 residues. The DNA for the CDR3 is TGTGCCAGTAGTATAGGACGGAGCGGAAATCAGCCCCAGCATTTT. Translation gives CASSIGRSGNQPQHF.

Here the CDR3 reads CASSQGGHGYRGIYGYTF. DNA for the CDR3: TGCGCCAGCAGCCAAGGAGGCCATGGATACAGGGGTATCTATGGCTACACCTTC. The rearrangement links TRBV4-1 to TRBJ1-2; 7 bases align to TRBD1. The length of the CDR3 is 18 residues. The V gene end was trimmed by 1 base and the J gene end by 4 bases; junction bases not matched to a gene: 15. Germline CDR1 is MGHRA and CDR2 is YSYEKL.

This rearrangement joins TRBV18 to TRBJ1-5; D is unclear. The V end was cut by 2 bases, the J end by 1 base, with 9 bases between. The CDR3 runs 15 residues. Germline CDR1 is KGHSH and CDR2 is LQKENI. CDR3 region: CASSPAGRSNQPQHF. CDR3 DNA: TGTGCCAGCTCACCAGCGGGTCGGAGCAATCAGCCCCAGCATTTT.

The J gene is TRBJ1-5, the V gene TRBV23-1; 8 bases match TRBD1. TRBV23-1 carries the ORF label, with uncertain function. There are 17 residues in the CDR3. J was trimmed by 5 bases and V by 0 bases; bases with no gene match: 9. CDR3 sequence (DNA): TGCGCCAGCAGTCAATCGTTGTTGGGACAGGACGATCAGCCCCAGCATTTT. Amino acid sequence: CASSQSLLGQDDQPQHF.

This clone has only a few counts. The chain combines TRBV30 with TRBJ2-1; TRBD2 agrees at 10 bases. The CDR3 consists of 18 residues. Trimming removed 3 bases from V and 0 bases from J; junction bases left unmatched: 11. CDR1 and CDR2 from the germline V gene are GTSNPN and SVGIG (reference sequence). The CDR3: CAWRGSGGTYGSYNEQFF. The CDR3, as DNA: TGTGCCTGGAGGGGTAGCGGGGGGACTTATGGCTCCTACAATGAGCAGTTCTTC. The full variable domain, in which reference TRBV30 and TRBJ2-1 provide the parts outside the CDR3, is SQTIHQWPATLVQPVGSPLSLECTVEGTSNPNLYWYRQAAGRGLQLLFYSVGIGQISSEVPQNLSASRPQDRQFILSSKKLLLSDSGFYLCAWRGSGGTYGSYNEQFFGPGTRLTVL.

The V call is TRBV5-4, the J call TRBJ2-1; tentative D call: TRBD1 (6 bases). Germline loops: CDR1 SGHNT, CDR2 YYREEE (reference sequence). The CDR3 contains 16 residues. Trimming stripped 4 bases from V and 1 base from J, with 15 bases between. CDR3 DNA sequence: TGTGCCAGCAGCCCATTAGGGGGTGAGTCCTACAATGAGCAGTTCTTC. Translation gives CASSPLGGESYNEQFF. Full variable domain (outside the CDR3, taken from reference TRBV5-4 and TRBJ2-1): ETGVTQSPTHLIKTRGQQVTLRCSSQSGHNTVSWYQQALGQGPQFIFQYYREEENGRGNFPPRFSGLQFPNYSSELNVNALELDDSALYLCASSPLGGESYNEQFFGPGTRLTVL.

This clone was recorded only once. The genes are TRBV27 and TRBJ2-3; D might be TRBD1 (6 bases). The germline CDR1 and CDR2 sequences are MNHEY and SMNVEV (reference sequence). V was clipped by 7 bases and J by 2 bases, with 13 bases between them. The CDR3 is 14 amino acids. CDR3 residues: CASTFHRDTDTQYF. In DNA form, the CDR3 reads TGTGCCAGCACATTCCACAGGGACACAGATACGCAGTATTTT.

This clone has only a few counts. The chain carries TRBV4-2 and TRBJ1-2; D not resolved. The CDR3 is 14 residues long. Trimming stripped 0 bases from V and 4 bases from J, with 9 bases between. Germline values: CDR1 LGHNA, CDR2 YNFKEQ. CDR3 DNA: TGTGCCAGCAGCCAAGAAACCGGGTTCTATGGCTACACCTTC. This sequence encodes CASSQETGFYGYTF.

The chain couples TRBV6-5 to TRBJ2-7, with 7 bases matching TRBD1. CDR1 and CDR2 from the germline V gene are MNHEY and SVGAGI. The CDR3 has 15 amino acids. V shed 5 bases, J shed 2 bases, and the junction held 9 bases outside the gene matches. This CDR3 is CASSVQGPSPYEQYF. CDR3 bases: TGTGCCAGCAGTGTACAGGGGCCATCTCCCTACGAGCAGTACTTC.

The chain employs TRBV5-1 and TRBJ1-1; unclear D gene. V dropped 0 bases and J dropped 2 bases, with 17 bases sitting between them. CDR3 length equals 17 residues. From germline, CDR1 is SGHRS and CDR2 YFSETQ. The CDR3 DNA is TGCGCCAGCAGCTTGGGGCTAGGAGGGCAGCCAAACACTGAAGCTTTCTTT. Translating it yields CASSLGLGGQPNTEAFF.

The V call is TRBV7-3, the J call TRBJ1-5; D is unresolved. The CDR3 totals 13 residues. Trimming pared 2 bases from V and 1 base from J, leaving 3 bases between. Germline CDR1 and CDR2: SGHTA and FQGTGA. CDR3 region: CASSLSSNQPQHF. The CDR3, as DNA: TGTGCCAGCAGCTTATCAAGCAATCAGCCCCAGCATTTT.

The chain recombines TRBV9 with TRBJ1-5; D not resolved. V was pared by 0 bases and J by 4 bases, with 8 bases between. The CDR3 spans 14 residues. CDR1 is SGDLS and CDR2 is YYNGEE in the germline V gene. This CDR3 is CASSVGAGNQPQHF. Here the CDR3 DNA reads TGTGCCAGCAGCGTAGGAGCCGGGAATCAGCCCCAGCATTTT.

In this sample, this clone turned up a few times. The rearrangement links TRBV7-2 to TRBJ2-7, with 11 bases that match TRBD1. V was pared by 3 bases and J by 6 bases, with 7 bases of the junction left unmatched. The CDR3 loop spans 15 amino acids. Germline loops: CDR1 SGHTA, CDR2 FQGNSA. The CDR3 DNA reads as TGTGCCAGCAGCTTCAGGACAGGGGGCGGATCCGAGCAGTACTTC. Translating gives CASSFRTGGGSEQYF.

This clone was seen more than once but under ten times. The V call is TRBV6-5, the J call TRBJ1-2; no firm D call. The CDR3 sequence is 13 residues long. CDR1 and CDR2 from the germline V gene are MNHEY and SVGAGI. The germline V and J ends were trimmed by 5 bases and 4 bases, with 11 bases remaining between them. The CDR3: CASSEAESYGYTF. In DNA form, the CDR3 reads TGTGCCAGCAGTGAAGCGGAATCCTATGGCTACACCTTC.

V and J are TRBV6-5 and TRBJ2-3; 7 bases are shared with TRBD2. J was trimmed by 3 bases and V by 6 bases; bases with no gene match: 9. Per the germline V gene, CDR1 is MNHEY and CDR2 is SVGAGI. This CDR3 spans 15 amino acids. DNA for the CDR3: TGTGCCAGCAGGACACGCGGGGGTGGAACAGATACGCAGTATTTT. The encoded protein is CASRTRGGGTDTQYF.

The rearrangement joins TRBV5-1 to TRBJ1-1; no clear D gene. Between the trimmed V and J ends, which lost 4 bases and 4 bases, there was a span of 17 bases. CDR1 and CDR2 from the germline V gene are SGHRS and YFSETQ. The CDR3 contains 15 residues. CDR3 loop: CASSPGPPAGTEAFF. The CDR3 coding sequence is TGCGCCAGCAGCCCCGGGCCCCCGGCGGGCACTGAAGCTTTCTTT.

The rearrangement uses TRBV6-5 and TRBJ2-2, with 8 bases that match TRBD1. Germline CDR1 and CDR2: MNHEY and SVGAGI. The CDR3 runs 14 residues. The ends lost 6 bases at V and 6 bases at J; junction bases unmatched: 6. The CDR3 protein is CASRRQGRAGELFF. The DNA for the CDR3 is TGTGCCAGCAGACGACAGGGGAGAGCCGGGGAGCTGTTTTTT.

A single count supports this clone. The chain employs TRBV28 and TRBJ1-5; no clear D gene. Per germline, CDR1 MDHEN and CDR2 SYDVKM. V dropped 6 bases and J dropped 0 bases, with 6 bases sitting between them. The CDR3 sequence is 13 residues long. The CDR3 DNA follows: TGTGCCAGCAGGGAGTATAGCAATCAGCCCCAGCATTTT. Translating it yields CASREYSNQPQHF.

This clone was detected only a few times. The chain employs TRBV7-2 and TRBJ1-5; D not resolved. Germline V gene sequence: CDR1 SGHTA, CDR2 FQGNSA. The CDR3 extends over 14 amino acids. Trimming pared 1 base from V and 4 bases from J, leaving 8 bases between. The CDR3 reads CASSLGTPNQPQHF. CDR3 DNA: TGTGCCAGCAGCTTAGGGACTCCTAATCAGCCCCAGCATTTT.

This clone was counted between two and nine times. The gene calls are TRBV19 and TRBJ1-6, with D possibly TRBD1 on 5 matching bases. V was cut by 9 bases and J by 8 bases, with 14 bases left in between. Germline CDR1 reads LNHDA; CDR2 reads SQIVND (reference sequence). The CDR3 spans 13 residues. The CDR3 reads CASSDGDYSPLHF. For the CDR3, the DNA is TGTGCCAGCTCAGACGGGGACTATTCACCCCTCCACTTT.

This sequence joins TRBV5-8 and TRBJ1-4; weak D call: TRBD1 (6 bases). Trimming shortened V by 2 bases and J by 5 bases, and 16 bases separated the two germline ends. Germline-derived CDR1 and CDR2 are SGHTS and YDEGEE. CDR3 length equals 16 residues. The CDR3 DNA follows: TGTGCCAGCAGCTTACACTTAACAGGGCCGAATGAAAAACTGTTTTTT. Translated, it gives CASSLHLTGPNEKLFF.

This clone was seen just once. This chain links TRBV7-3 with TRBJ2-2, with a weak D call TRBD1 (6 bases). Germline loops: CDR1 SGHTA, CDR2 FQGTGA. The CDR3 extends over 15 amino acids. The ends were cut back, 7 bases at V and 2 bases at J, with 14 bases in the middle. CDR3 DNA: TGTGCCAGCAACCCGACAGGCTCCAACACCGGGGAGCTGTTTTTT. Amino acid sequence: CASNPTGSNTGELFF.

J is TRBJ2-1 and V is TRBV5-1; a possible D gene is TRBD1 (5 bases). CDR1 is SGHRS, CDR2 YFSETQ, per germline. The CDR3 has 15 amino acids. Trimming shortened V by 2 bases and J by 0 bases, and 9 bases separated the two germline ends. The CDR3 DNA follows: TGCGCCAGCAGCTTACCTGACAGCTCCTACAATGAGCAGTTCTTC. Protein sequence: CASSLPDSSYNEQFF.

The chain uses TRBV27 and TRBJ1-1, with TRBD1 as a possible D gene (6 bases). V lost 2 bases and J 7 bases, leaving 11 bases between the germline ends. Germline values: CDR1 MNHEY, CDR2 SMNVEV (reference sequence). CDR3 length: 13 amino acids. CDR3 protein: CASSLPGTREAFF. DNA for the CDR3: TGTGCCAGCAGTTTACCCGGGACACGTGAAGCTTTCTTT.

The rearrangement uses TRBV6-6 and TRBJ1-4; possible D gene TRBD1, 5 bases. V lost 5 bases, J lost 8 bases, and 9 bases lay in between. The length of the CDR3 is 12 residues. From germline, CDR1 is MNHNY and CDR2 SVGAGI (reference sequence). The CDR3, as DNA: TGTGCCAGCAGTGGACACAGGGAAAAACTGTTTTTT. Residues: CASSGHREKLFF.

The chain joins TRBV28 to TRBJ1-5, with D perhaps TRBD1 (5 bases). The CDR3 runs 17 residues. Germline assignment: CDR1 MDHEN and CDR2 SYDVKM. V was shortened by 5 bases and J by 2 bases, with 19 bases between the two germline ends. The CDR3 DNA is TGTGCCAGCAGTACCGTCGGGGGGGGTGCGGGCAATCAGCCCCAGCATTTT. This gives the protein CASSTVGGGAGNQPQHF.